This TCR beta chain was profiled in a study of a mutant IDH1 vaccine in newly diagnosed glioma. Study background: Patients had eight vaccinations, in weeks 1, 3, 5, 7, 11, 15, 19 and 23. Radiotherapy, temozolomide, or both had been given previously, and both were given to most. Study conclusions and caveats: Apparently, pseudoprogression bore no relation to changes among the top peripheral T cell clonotypes.

Germline-derived CDR1 and CDR2 are SGHRS and YFSETQ. The CDR3 covers 14 residues. With V trimmed by 1 base and J by 6 bases, 6 bases remained unmatched. As for this clone: Its cognate antigen is unknown.

Time point here: week 23, last vaccination. It was 300 ug of mutant IDH1 20-mer peptide that made up each vaccine dose, given with topical imiquimod. The method was immunoSEQ multiplex PCR; TCRdb's version includes in-frame clones alone and lacks a portion of them. The table shows 50,000 to 60,000 clones, with approximately 80% occurring only once. The source is a man aged 35-49 years with glioma. The chain carries TRBV5-1 and TRBJ1-2; TRBD1 matches at 7 bases. This material consisted of PBMCs, taken from a glioma patient whose treatment included an IDH1 peptide vaccine. The CDR3 nucleotides are TGCGCCAGCAGCTTGCAGGGGGGGTTGGATGGCTACACCTTC. This sequence encodes CASSLQGGLDGYTF.